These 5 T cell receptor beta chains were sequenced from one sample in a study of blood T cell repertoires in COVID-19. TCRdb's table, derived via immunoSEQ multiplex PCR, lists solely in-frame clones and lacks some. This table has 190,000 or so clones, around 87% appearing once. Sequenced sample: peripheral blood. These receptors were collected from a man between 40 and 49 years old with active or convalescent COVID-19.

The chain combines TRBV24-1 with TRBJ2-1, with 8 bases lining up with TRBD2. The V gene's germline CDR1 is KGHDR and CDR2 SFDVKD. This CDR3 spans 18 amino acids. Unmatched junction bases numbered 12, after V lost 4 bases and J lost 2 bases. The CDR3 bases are TGTGCCACCAGTGACCCCTCCGCGAGCGGGGGAACCTACAATGAGCAGTTCTTC. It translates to CATSDPSASGGTYNEQFF.

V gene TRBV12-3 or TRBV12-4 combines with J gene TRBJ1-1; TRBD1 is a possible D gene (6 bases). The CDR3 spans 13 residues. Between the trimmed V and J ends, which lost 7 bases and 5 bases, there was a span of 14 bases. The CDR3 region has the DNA TGTGCCAGCATCATTACAGGGTATACTGAAGCTTTCTTT. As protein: CASIITGYTEAFF.

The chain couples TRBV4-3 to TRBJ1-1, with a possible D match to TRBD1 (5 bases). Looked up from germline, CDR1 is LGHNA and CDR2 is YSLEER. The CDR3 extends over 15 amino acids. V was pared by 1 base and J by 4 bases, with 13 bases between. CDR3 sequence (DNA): TGCGCCAGCAGCCAAGTAGAGGGGCGGGGCACTGAAGCTTTCTTT. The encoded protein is CASSQVEGRGTEAFF.

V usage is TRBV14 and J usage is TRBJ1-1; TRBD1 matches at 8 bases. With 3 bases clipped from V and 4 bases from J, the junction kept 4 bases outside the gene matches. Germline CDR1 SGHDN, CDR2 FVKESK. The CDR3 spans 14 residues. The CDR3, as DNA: TGTGCCAGCAGCCAGGTTACAGGGGGCACTGAAGCTTTCTTT. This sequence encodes CASSQVTGGTEAFF.

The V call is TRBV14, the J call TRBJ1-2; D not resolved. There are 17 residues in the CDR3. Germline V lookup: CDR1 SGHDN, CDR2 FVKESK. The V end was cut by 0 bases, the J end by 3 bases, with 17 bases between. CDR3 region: CASSQDLGNGVDYGYTF. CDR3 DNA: TGTGCCAGCAGCCAAGATTTGGGTAACGGGGTAGACTATGGCTACACCTTC.